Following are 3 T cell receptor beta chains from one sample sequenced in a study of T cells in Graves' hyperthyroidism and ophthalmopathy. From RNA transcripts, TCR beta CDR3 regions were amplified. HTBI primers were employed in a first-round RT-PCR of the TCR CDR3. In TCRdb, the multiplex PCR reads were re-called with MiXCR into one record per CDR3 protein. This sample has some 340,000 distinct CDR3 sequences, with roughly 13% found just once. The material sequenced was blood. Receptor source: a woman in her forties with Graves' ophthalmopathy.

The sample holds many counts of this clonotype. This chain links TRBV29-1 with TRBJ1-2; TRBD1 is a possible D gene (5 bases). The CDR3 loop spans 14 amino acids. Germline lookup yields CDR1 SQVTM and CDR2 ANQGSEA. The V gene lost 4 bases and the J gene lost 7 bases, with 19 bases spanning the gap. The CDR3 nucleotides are TGCAGCGTTGTCGGAGGGGTCGGGAGAGGTGGCTACACCTTC. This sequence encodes CSVVGGVGRGGYTF.

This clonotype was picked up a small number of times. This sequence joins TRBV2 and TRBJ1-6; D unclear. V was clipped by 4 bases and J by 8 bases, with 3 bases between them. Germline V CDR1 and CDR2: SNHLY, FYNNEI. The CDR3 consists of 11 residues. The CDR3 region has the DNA TGTGCCAGCAGTGGCGATTCACCCCTCCACTTT. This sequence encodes CASSGDSPLHF. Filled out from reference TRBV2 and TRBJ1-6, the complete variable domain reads EPEVTQTPSHQVTQMGQEVILRCVPISNHLYFYWYRQILGQKVEFLVSFYNNEISEKSEIFDDQFSVERPDGSNFTLKIRSTKLEDSAMYFCASSGDSPLHFGNGTRLTVT.

The CDR3 DNA reads as TGTGCCAGCAGCTTAGTGACAGGGCGACAGCCCCAGCATTTT. It translates to CASSLVTGRQPQHF. The chain joins TRBV11-2 to TRBJ1-5; 7 bases map to TRBD1. Germline lookup yields CDR1 SGHAT and CDR2 FQNNGV. Germline trimming cut 1 base from V and 7 bases from J; bases unmatched to any gene: 4. This CDR3 is built from 14 residues.